Listed below are T cell receptor beta chains from one sample, sequenced in a study of tumor-infiltrating lymphocytes in primary liver carcinoma. TCRdb re-called the multiplex PCR reads with MiXCR, one entry per CDR3 protein. The table records about 210,000 distinct CDR3 sequences, approximately 80% of them present only once. The sequenced sample consisted of tumor tissue from primary liver carcinoma. The receptors shown here come from a man aged 35-49 years with primary liver carcinoma and hepatitis B virus infection. Each CDR3 is given with its conserved first and last residue. Rows give clone size only sometimes, using once, few, many, or a class for an expanded clone.

clone size,V gene,J gene,CDR3 protein
-,TRBV4-3,TRBJ2-5,CASSLDREKTQYF
once,TRBV6-2/TRBV6-3,TRBJ2-7,CATSYSTSSYEQYF
-,TRBV4-3,TRBJ2-3,CASTLGSLNTDTQYF
-,TRBV12-3/TRBV12-4,TRBJ2-1,CASSQGGRDEQLF
-,TRBV5-1,TRBJ2-7,CASRLQSGIYEQYF
-,TRBV20-1,TRBJ2-5,CSTSRDRANLQETQYF
-,TRBV10-2,TRBJ1-1,CSGSEVENTETFF
once,TRBV29-1,TRBJ1-1,CSVLPGSGMNTEAFF
-,TRBV4-1,TRBJ2-1,CASSPELAGSYNGRFF
-,TRBV12-3/TRBV12-4,TRBJ1-5,CASKLTWNNQPQHF
-,TRBV6-2/TRBV6-3,TRBJ2-7,CASSFVGAYEQYF
-,TRBV6-2/TRBV6-3,TRBJ1-5,CVNTLVKGDQPHHF
-,TRBV6-2/TRBV6-3,TRBJ1-5,CASSYSRDGDISNQPQHF
-,TRBV6-1,TRBJ2-2,CAGSNTWGTPGQLFF
-,TRBV4-1,TRBJ2-5,CVSSPGRGGETQYF
-,TRBV5-1,TRBJ2-3,CASSLGHNTGTQYF
once,TRBV10-3,TRBJ2-3,CAISEPGGVGTQYF